The 2 T cell receptor beta chains below all came from one sample that was sequenced in a study of shared clonotypes between healthy human individuals. Sequencing used immunoSEQ multiplex PCR; TCRdb keeps in-frame clones, though not all of them. The sample consists of approximately 1.5 million clones, approximately 98.5% of them appearing once. The sequencing input was naive CD4+ T cells sorted from blood. Subset described: CD45RA+ positively selected. The source of these receptors is a man aged 25 to 45 in good health.

The chain combines TRBV19 with TRBJ2-1; D is perhaps TRBD1 or TRBD2 (6 bases each). CDR1 and CDR2 from the germline V gene are LNHDA and SQIVND (reference sequence). V dropped 8 bases and J dropped 2 bases, with 13 bases sitting between them. CDR3 length equals 14 residues. CDR3 in amino acids: CASARGVTYNEQFF. The DNA of the CDR3 is TGTGCCAGTGCTAGGGGGGTAACCTACAATGAGCAGTTCTTC.

This chain connects TRBV6-5 to TRBJ2-7, with TRBD1 matching over 8 bases. V gave up 6 bases and J gave up 7 bases; unmatched junction bases: 8. The V gene's germline CDR1 is MNHEY and CDR2 SVGAGI. This CDR3 has 13 amino acids. CDR3 sequence reads: CASRQGVDVEQYF. The CDR3 region has the DNA TGTGCCAGCAGACAGGGGGTGGATGTAGAGCAGTACTTC.